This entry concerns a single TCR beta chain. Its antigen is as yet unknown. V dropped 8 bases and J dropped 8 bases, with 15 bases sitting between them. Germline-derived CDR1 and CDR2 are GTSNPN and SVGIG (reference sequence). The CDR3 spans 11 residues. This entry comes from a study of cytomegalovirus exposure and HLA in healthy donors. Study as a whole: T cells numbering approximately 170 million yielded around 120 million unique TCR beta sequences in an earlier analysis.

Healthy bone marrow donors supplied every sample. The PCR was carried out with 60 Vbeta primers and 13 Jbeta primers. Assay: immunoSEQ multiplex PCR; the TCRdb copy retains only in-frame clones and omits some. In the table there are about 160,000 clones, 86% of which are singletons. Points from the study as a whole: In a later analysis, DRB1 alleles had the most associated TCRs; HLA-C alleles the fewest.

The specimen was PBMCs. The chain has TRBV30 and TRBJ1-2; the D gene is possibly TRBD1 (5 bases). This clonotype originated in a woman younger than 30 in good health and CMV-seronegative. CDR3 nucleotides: TGTGCCCGGGGGGAGGGAGGAGGCTACACCTTC. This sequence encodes CARGEGGGYTF.